This T cell receptor (beta chain) derives from a study of cytomegalovirus exposure and HLA in healthy donors. In the case of this clone: Its antigen is undetermined.

Study-level findings and limits: Later work found most CMV-associated TCR beta chains apparently HLA-restricted. CMV serostatus was the only recorded immune exposure for donors. In a later analysis, about 17,000 TCR beta sequences were associated with HLA alleles at 0.05 false discovery rate. A missense variant in DCLRE1C was later tied to TCR beta V- and J-gene trimming.

Trimming removed 7 bases from V and 4 bases from J; junction bases left unmatched: 10. Germline lookup yields CDR1 MDHEN and CDR2 SYDVKM. The CDR3 runs to 14 residues. 60 Vbeta and 13 Jbeta primers were used in PCR. Libraries were prepared by immunoSEQ multiplex PCR; TCRdb keeps only in-frame clonotypes and omits some of them. The repertoire includes about 160,000 clones, less than 90% of them detected once, and 1.5% to 2.5% sits in the top ten. The chain uses TRBV28 and TRBJ2-7; 7 bases fit TRBD1. The clonotype was recovered from a young man in good health and CMV-seronegative. The sample taken for sequencing was PBMCs. The CDR3 sequence: CASKQGSGDYEQYF. CDR3 sequence (DNA): TGTGCCAGCAAACAGGGGTCCGGGGATTACGAGCAGTACTTC. Together with reference TRBV28 and TRBJ2-7, the CDR3 gives the full variable domain: DVKVTQSSRYLVKRTGEKVFLECVQDMDHENMFWYRQDPGLGLRLIYFSYDVKMKEKGDIPEGYSVSREKKERFSLILESASTNQTSMYLCASKQGSGDYEQYFGPGTRLTVT.